The text below deals with one T cell receptor beta chain. Its antigen remains unidentified. The sample belongs to a study of T-cell reconstitution after alpha-beta-depleted transplantation in children. Germline V gene data show CDR1 as SNHLY and CDR2 as FYNNEI. J lost 4 bases, V lost 8 bases, and 18 bases had no gene match. This CDR3 is built from 18 residues. Study conclusions and caveats: Elevated TCRbeta diversity at day 60 was traced, in some patients, to surviving recipient T cells and thymic progenitors. Most T-cell counts and diversity one year after the transplant came from T cells that were newly produced. About two months after transplant, alpha-beta T cells reportedly came from several hundred expanded graft clones.

TCRbeta library preparation incorporated unique molecular identifiers. TCRdb redid the calling of the PCR reads with MiXCR, one entry per CDR3 protein. The sample has more than 75,000 distinct CDR3 sequences; about a quarter are singletons. This sequence joins TRBV2 and TRBJ2-3; the match to TRBD2 covers 10 bases. The receptor comes from a boy younger than 10 with acute lymphoblastic leukemia, due to receive a stem cell transplant. The material was PBMCs, obtained before TCRalphabeta/CD19-depleted stem cell transplant. The CDR3 is CASFGRTSGDGGADTQYF. CDR3 DNA: TGTGCCAGCTTTGGAAGGACTAGCGGAGATGGAGGGGCAGATACGCAGTATTTT.